This T cell receptor (beta chain) was sequenced for a study of T cell responses to AZD1222 COVID-19 vaccine. Study-level points and caveats: Sampling that yielded the repertoires occurred only after the peak T cell response.

Comments on this clone: Its antigen is currently unknown.

CDR1 and CDR2 (germline): DFQATT, SNEGSKA (reference sequence). V was cut by 7 bases and J by 2 bases, with 6 bases left in between. This CDR3 spans 11 amino acids. Assay used: immunoSEQ multiplex PCR; TCRdb lists only in-frame clones, some missing. The repertoire holds around 130,000 clones, with roughly 89% as singletons. V usage is TRBV20-1 and J usage is TRBJ1-3, with a possible D match to TRBD1 (5 bases). The source of this sequence is an adult who received the AZD1222 COVID-19 vaccine. This specimen consisted of peripheral blood, obtained 28 days after the second AZD1222 dose. Here the CDR3 DNA reads TGCAGTGGACAGACTGGAAACACCATATATTTT. The encoded protein is CSGQTGNTIYF.